Listed below are T cell receptor beta chains from one sample, sequenced in a study of T cell responses to AZD1222 COVID-19 vaccine. Clones were sequenced by immunoSEQ multiplex PCR, and TCRdb holds only the in-frame ones, with some missing. In the table there are roughly 65,000 clones, approximately 87% of which are singletons. The material sequenced was peripheral blood, taken 28 days after the second AZD1222 dose. Every receptor here comes from an adult who received the AZD1222 COVID-19 vaccine. Each CDR3 is given with its conserved first and last residue. The order of the fields is D gene, clone size, V gene, CDR3 length, J gene, CDR3 DNA, CDR3 protein. D genes are given only for firm matches. The size field is filled for only some rows; it gives once, few, many or a size class.

TRBD2	many	TRBV19	12	TRBJ2-1	TGTGCCACTCTCGCGGGGGGGGGTGAGCAGTTCTTC	CATLAGGGEQFF
.	.	TRBV29-1	15	TRBJ1-1	TGCAGCGTTCCTGAATGGCAGAATAGAAACACTGAAGCTTTCTTT	CSVPEWQNRNTEAFF
.	.	TRBV6-5	14	TRBJ1-2	TGTGCCAGCAGTCCAAAGACAGAATTCTATGGCTACACCTTC	CASSPKTEFYGYTF
.	.	TRBV5-8	9	TRBJ2-7	TGTGCCAGCAGCTTGGGGCATAGCTTC	CASSLGHSF
.	few	TRBV3-1/TRBV3-2	15	TRBJ2-1	TGTGCCAGCAGCCAAGATAGGGGGAGCGGAAATGAGCAGTTCTTC	CASSQDRGSGNEQFF
TRBD1	.	TRBV27	14	TRBJ2-7	TGTGCCAGCAGCGGACAGGTTAACCCCTACGAGCAGTACTTC	CASSGQVNPYEQYF
TRBD1	.	TRBV10-3	13	TRBJ2-2	TGTGCCATAGGGACAGGGGACACCGGGGAGCTGTTTTTT	CAIGTGDTGELFF
.	.	TRBV11-3	18	TRBJ1-2	TGTGCCAGCAGTTACACCCCGGGGATTCTGGGAACCAATGGAGGCTACACCTTC	CASSYTPGILGTNGGYTF
.	.	TRBV24-1	13	TRBJ2-3	TGTGCCACCAGTGATCTCCAGGAAGATACGCAGTATTTT	CATSDLQEDTQYF
.	.	TRBV7-2	13	TRBJ1-2	TGTGCCAGCCAGTGGGGGTGGTTGGGTGGCTACACCTTC	CASQWGWLGGYTF
TRBD1	.	TRBV11-3	16	TRBJ1-4	TGTGCCAGCAGCTCAAGACAGGGGCAAGCTAATGAAAAACTGTTTTTT	CASSSRQGQANEKLFF
TRBD2	.	TRBV9	14	TRBJ2-7	TGTGCCAGCAGCCCTAGCGGAAGCTCCTACGAGCAGTACTTC	CASSPSGSSYEQYF
.	.	TRBV6-1	15	TRBJ1-1	TGTGCCAGCAGTGAAGCGAGGTCCAGGAACACTGAAGCTTTCTTT	CASSEARSRNTEAFF
TRBD1	.	TRBV30	11	TRBJ2-4	TGTGCCTTACAGGGGGCGAGAATTCAGTACTTC	CALQGARIQYF
.	.	TRBV9	15	TRBJ1-2	TGTGCCAGCAGTCCGACACCCGCTACTAACTATGGCTACACCTTC	CASSPTPATNYGYTF
.	.	TRBV6-4	14	TRBJ2-3	TGTGCCAGCAGTGACAGGGACGGCACAGATACGCAGTATTTT	CASSDRDGTDTQYF
.	.	TRBV27	19	TRBJ1-5	TGTGCCAGCACCCCCGGGGGGCGCTGGATTCTATATAGCAATCAGCCCCAGCATTTT	CASTPGGRWILYSNQPQHF
.	.	TRBV6-1	15	TRBJ2-1	TGTGCCAGCAGTGAAATTAGAAGCTCCTACAATGAGCAGTTCTTC	CASSEIRSSYNEQFF
.	few	TRBV5-1	13	TRBJ1-1	TGCGCCAGCAGCTTCAACAGGGAAACTGAAGCTTTCTTT	CASSFNRETEAFF
.	once	TRBV6-6	14	TRBJ1-5	TGTGCCAGCAGTTACTACCCCGGGAATCAGCCCCAGCATTTT	CASSYYPGNQPQHF
.	.	TRBV6-5	14	TRBJ1-4	TGTGCCAGCAGTCCCCGGGACTCCAATGAAAAACTGTTTTTT	CASSPRDSNEKLFF
TRBD1	.	TRBV2	14	TRBJ1-2	TGTGCCAGCAGTGGGATACAGGGGGCTCTTGGCTACACCTTC	CASSGIQGALGYTF
TRBD1	.	TRBV19	14	TRBJ2-7	TGTGCCAGTAGTATTCGACAGGGGGCGCTCGAGCAGTACTTC	CASSIRQGALEQYF